This T cell receptor beta chain was sequenced during a study of blood T cell repertoires in COVID-19 (dated by TCRdb to 2018 to 2021). The study in broad terms: Collaborator samples came from the United States, Italy and Spain and covered acute and convalescent phases of COVID-19. The dataset comprised deeply sampled blood TCRbeta repertoires from subjects exposed to, actively infected with, or recovered from COVID-19. Where available, HLA class I and class II types were taken from metadata supplied by the sample provider and were not determined by assay-based typing. Nearly every sample came with metadata listing a de-identified subject ID, COVID-19 status, age in years and sex. The material from the prospective study consisted of cDNA or gDNA derived from T cells, B-cell-depleted T cells, or PBMCs. Samples came from the ongoing ImmuneRACE study (first 160 participants) plus 1,254 subjects from 6 global collaborators. The repertoires were released in a freely available public database meant as a resource for research on the immune response to SARS-CoV-2. Study-wide conclusions, independent of this receptor: How much clinical and demographic metadata was included differed by source and by participant, and the metadata was provided uncurated.

Another Seattle source contributed samples from volunteer blood donors who had recovered from COVID-19. Collaborating institutions collected whole blood in K2EDTA tubes following their own protocols. For TCRbeta analysis, collaborators shipped samples in one of three forms: frozen whole blood, isolated PBMCs, or DNA extracted from either of those sample types. TCRbeta CDR3 regions were amplified from genomic DNA by means of the immunoSEQ Assay, a bias-controlled multiplex PCR. In the authors' own workflow: Within the assay, amplification of reference gene primers was used to estimate how many nucleated cells each sample contained. Sequence reads were collapsed and filtered to measure the absolute abundance of every unique TCRbeta CDR3 rearrangement. For each sample, productive Simpson clonality was calculated by taking the square root of Simpson's diversity index across productive rearrangements. TCRdb re-hosts the immuneACCESS table, in-frame sequences only. Its copies lack some clones; in the studies checked, an unresolved V gene accounts for under half of them, and the cause for the rest is not known. The V and J calls and clone size were taken over from that table, and D and trimming were inferred from the DNA. The sample table records approximately 210,000 clones; 75% to 90% of these occur just once. The ten largest account for roughly 2.3% of the sample.

Taken from the germline V gene (reference sequence), the CDR1 and CDR2 loops are LNHDA and SQIVND. Reading from cysteine to phenylalanine, the CDR3 counts 16 amino acids. The only DNA kept is the CDR3, 48 bases in frame from the first base. The junction shows trimming of 4 bases on V and 7 bases on J, and the gene matches do not reach 10 bases of it. On this clone: The antigen it binds to is not known. The input lacks base qualities; no much larger clone sits a single base away.

The chain links TRBV19 with TRBJ1-5; 10 central nucleotides agree with TRBD1. Sequencing was done on a sample of peripheral blood. This TCR was sampled from a man aged 30 to 45 who had recovered from COVID-19. CDR3 region: CASSTSGTGVGQPQHF. The nucleotides read TGTGCCAGTAGTACCTCCGGGACAGGGGTTGGCCAGCCCCAGCATTTT.